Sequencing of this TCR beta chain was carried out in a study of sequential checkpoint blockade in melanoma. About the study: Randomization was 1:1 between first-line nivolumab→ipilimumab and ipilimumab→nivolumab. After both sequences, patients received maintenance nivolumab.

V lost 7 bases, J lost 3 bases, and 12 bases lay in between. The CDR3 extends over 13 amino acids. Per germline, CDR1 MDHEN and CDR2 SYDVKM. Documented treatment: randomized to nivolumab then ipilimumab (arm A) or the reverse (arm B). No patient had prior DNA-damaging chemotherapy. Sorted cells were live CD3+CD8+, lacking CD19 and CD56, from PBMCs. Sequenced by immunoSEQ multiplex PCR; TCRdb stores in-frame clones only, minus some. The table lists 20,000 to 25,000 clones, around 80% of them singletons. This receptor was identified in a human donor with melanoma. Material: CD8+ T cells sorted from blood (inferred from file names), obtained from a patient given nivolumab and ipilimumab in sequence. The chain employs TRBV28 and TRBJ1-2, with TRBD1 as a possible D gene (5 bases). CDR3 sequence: CASTRTGDYGYTF. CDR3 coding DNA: TGTGCCAGCACCAGGACGGGGGACTATGGCTACACCTTC.